This is a list of T cell receptor beta chains from one sample in a study of T cells in tuberculosis. The data were produced by immunoSEQ multiplex PCR, yet TCRdb's version contains in-frame clones alone and is incomplete. The table lists approximately 40,000 clones, 94% of them singletons. The source material was PBMCs, sampled at tuberculosis diagnosis. The receptors shown here come from an adult with tuberculosis. CDR3s include the opening cysteine and the closing phenylalanine or tryptophan. The D gene is left open where the match is weak. Rows may omit the clone size; those that give it use once, few, many or a size class.

TGTGCCTGGAGGGGAGAGGGACATAATAATTCACCCCTCCACTTT	CAWRGEGHNNSPLHF	TRBJ1-6	.	TRBV30	.
TGTGCCATCAGTGATCGAGTAAGGGGGCCTTTAGAGACCCAGTACTTC	CAISDRVRGPLETQYF	TRBJ2-5	.	TRBV10-3	TRBD1
TGTGCCAGCAGCCAAGTCTACGTCGAGGGGGTCCGGGAGACCCAGTACTTC	CASSQVYVEGVRETQYF	TRBJ2-5	.	TRBV14	.
TGTGCCAGAAGCTTTCCCGGGTATAGCTCCTACAATGAGCAGTTCTTC	CARSFPGYSSYNEQFF	TRBJ2-1	.	TRBV5-3	.
TGTGCCAGTAGTTGGGAGAAGTCAGCCTCTGGGGCCAACGTCCTGACTTTC	CASSWEKSASGANVLTF	TRBJ2-6	.	TRBV19	.
TGTGCCACCGCCACCGTGGACTCAGACTCTGGAAACACCATATATTTT	CATATVDSDSGNTIYF	TRBJ1-3	.	TRBV2	.
TGCAGCGCCGCGGCATGGAACAGGGACTATGGCTACACCTTC	CSAAAWNRDYGYTF	TRBJ1-2	.	TRBV29-1	.
TGTGCCAGCAGCCTAAGAGCAGGGTCCTCTGGAAACACCATATATTTT	CASSLRAGSSGNTIYF	TRBJ1-3	.	TRBV7-2	.
TGTGCCAGCTCACAAAGGACAGGGAAAAACATTCAGTACTTC	CASSQRTGKNIQYF	TRBJ2-4	.	TRBV18	TRBD1
TGTGCCAGCAGCGCCAGGGGGCCGAACTATGGCTACACCTTC	CASSARGPNYGYTF	TRBJ1-2	once	TRBV9	TRBD1
TGTGCCAGCAGCCACCCAAGGCGTAGGGGTGAGCAGTTCTTC	CASSHPRRRGEQFF	TRBJ2-1	.	TRBV7-2	.
TGTGCCAGCAGCGTTTCCACGGCGGGGGTGCAGGAGACCCAGTACTTC	CASSVSTAGVQETQYF	TRBJ2-5	.	TRBV9	TRBD2
TGCGCCAGCAGCGGTGACAGGGCTGGGGCCAACGTCCTGACTTTC	CASSGDRAGANVLTF	TRBJ2-6	few	TRBV5-1	TRBD1
TGTGCCATCAGTGGACAGAGCTCCTATAATTCACCCCTCCACTTT	CAISGQSSYNSPLHF	TRBJ1-6	.	TRBV10-3	.
TGTGCCAGTAGTCCCCGGTTAGGGGCAGAGACCCAGTACTTC	CASSPRLGAETQYF	TRBJ2-5	.	TRBV19	.
TGTGCCAGCAGCTTAGAGGCAGGGGGTAATGAGCAGTTCTTC	CASSLEAGGNEQFF	TRBJ2-1	.	TRBV7-2	TRBD1
TGTGCCAGCAGCCATACCGGGACACCAGCCTACGAGCAGTACTTC	CASSHTGTPAYEQYF	TRBJ2-7	.	TRBV5-6	.
TGCGCCAGCAGCCCACTAGCCCAACAAGAGACCCAGTACTTC	CASSPLAQQETQYF	TRBJ2-5	.	TRBV5-1	.
TGTGCCAGCAGTGAGGTCCAGACTTACTTCGGCTACACCTTC	CASSEVQTYFGYTF	TRBJ1-2	.	TRBV2	.
TGTGCCAGCAGCTTAACAGGGATCGGATACAATGAGCAGTTCTTC	CASSLTGIGYNEQFF	TRBJ2-1	.	TRBV7-2	.
TGTGCCAGTAGTGGACAGGGGGTACGATATACGCAGTATTTT	CASSGQGVRYTQYF	TRBJ2-3	.	TRBV19	TRBD1
TGTGCCAGCAGCAAGAGTAACAGGGAATTACATCAGCCCCAGCATTTT	CASSKSNRELHQPQHF	TRBJ1-5	.	TRBV21-1	.
TGTGCCAGCAGGCTGGGGGGGAGGGGTTTAGGCAATCAGCCCCAGCATTTT	CASRLGGRGLGNQPQHF	TRBJ1-5	.	TRBV7-2	.
TGTGCCAGCAGCCCCCCAGGGGGACAGGTTAATTCACCCCTCCACTTT	CASSPPGGQVNSPLHF	TRBJ1-6	few	TRBV11-2	TRBD1